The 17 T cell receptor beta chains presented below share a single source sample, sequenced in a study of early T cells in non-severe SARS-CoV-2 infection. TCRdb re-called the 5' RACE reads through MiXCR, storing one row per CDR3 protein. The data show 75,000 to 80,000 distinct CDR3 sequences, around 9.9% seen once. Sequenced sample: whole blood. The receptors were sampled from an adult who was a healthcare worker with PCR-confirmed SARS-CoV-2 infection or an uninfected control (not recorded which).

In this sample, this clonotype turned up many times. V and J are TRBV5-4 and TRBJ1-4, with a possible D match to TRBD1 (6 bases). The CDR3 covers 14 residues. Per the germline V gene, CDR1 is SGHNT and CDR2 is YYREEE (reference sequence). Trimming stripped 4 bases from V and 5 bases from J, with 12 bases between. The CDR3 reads CASSPGGGNEKLFF. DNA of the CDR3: TGTGCCAGCAGCCCGGGAGGGGGGAATGAAAAACTGTTTTTT.

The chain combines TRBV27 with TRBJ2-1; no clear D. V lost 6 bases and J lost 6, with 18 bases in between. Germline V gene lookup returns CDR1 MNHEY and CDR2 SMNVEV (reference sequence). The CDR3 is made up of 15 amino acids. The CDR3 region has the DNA TGTGCCAGCAGCCGCCAGTCCCTTGCGCTCAATGAGCAGTTCTTC. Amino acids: CASSRQSLALNEQFF.

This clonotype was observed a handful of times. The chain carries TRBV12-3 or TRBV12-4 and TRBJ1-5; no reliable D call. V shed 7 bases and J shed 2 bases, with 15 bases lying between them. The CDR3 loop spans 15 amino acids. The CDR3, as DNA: TGTGCCAGCAACCTATCGGGCCTCGGCAATCAGCCCCAGCATTTT. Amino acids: CASNLSGLGNQPQHF.

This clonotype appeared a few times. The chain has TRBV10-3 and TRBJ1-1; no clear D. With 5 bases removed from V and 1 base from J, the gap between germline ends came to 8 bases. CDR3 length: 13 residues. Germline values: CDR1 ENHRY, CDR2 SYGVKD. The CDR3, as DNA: TGTGCCATCAGTCCGGTGGAGAACACTGAAGCTTTCTTT. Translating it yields CAISPVENTEAFF.

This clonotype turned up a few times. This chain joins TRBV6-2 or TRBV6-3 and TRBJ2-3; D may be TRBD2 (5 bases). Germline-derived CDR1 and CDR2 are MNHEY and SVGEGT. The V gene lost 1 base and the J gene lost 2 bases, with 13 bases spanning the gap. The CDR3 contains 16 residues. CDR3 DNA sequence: TGTGCCAGCAGTTACTGGAGGAGCAGATCCACAGATACGCAGTATTTT. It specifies CASSYWRSRSTDTQYF.

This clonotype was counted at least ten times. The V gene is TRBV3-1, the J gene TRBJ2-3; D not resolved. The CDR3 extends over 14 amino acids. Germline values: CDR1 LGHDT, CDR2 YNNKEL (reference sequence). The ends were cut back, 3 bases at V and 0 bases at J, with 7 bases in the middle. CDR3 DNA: TGTGCCAGCAGCCAGATTACTAGCACAGATACGCAGTATTTT. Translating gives CASSQITSTDTQYF.

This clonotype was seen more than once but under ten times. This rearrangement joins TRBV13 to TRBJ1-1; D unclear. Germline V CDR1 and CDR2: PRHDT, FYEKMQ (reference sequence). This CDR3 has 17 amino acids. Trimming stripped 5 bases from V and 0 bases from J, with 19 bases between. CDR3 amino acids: CASSQAKGGGMNTEAFF. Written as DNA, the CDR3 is TGTGCCAGCAGCCAGGCGAAGGGCGGCGGGATGAACACTGAAGCTTTCTTT.

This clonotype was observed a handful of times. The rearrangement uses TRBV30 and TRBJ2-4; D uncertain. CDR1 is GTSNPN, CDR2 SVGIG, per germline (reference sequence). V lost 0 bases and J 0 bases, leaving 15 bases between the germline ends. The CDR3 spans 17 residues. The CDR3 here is CAWSVPRAPSAKNIQYF. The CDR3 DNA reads TGTGCCTGGAGTGTACCTCGGGCTCCCTCAGCCAAAAACATTCAGTACTTC.

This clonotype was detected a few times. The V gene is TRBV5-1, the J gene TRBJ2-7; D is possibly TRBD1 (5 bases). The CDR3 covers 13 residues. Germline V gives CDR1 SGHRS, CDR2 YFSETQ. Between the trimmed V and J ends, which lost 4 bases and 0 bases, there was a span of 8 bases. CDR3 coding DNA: TGCGCCAGCAGCCAGGGATACTCCTACGAGCAGTACTTC. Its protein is CASSQGYSYEQYF.

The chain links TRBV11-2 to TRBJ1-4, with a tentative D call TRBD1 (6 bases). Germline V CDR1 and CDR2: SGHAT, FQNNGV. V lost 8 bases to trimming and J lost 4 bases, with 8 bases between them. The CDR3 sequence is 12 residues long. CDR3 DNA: TGTGCCAGCGGACAGCATAATGAAAAACTGTTTTTT. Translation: CASGQHNEKLFF.

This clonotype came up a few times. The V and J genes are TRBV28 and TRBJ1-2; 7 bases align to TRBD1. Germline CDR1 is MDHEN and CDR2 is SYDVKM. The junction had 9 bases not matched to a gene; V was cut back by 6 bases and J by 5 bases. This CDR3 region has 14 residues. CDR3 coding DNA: TGTGCCAGCAGCAGACAGGGAGGCAATTATGGCTACACCTTC. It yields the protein CASSRQGGNYGYTF.

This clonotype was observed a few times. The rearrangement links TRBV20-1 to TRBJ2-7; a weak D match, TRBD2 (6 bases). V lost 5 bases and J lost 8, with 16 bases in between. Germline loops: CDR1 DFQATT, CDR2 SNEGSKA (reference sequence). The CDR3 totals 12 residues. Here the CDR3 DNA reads TGCAGTGCTCCTGACTCTAGCGTGAAGCAGTACTTC. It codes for CSAPDSSVKQYF.

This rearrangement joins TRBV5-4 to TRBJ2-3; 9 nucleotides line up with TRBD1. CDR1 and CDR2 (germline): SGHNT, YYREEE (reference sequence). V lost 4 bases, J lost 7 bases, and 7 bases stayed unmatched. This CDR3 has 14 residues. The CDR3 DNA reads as TGTGCCAGCAGCCCTCGGACAGGGGCAAATACGCAGTATTTT. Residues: CASSPRTGANTQYF.

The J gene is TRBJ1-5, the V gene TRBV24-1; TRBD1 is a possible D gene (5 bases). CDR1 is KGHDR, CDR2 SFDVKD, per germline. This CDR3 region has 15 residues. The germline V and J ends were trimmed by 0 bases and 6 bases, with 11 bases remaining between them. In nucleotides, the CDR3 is TGTGCCACCAGTGATTTGAGGGGAATCGGTCAGCCCCAGCATTTT. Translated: CATSDLRGIGQPQHF.

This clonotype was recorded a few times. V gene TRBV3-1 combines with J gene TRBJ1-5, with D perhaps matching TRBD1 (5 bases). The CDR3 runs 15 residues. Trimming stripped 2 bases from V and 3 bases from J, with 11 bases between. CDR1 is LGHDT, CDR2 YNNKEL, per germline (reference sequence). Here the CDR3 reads CASSQSGLNNQPQHF. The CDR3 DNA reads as TGTGCCAGCAGCCAATCGGGACTCAACAATCAGCCCCAGCATTTT.

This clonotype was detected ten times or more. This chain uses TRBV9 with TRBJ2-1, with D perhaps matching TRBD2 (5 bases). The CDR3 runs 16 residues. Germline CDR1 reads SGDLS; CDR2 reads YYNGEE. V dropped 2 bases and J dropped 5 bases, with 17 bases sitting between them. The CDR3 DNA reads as TGTGCCAGCAGCGTCGGTCCAGGACTCCTTAACAATGAGCAGTTCTTC. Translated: CASSVGPGLLNNEQFF.

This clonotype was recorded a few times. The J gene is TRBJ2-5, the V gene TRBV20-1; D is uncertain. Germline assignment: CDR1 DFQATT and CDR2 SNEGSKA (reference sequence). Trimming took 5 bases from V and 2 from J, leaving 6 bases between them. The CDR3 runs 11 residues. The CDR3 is CSAAPQETQYF. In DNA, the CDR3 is TGCAGTGCTGCTCCTCAAGAGACCCAGTACTTC.